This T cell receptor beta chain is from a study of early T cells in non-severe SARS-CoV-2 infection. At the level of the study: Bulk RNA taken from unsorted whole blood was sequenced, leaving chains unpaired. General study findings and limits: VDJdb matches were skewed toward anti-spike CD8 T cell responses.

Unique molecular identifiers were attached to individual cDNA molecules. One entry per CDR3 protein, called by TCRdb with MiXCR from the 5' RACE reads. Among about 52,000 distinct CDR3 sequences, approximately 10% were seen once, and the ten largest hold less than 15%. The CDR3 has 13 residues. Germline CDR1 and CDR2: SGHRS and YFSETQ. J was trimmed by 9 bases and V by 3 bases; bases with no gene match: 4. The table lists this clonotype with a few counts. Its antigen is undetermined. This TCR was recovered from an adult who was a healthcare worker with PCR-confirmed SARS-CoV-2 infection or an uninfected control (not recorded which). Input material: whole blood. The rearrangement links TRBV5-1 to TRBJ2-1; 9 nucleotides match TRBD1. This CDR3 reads CASSWTGEGEQFF. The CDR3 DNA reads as TGCGCCAGCAGCTGGACAGGGGAGGGTGAGCAGTTCTTC.